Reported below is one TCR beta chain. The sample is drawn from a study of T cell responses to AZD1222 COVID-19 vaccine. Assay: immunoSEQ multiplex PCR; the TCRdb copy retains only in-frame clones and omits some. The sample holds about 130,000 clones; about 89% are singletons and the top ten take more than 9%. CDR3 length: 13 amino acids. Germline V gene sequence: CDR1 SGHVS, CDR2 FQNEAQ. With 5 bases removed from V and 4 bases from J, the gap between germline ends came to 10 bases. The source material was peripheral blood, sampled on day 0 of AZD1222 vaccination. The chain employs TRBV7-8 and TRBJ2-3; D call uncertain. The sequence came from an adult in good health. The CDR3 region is CASSLQPADTQYF. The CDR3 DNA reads TGTGCCAGCAGCCTCCAGCCGGCAGATACGCAGTATTTT.